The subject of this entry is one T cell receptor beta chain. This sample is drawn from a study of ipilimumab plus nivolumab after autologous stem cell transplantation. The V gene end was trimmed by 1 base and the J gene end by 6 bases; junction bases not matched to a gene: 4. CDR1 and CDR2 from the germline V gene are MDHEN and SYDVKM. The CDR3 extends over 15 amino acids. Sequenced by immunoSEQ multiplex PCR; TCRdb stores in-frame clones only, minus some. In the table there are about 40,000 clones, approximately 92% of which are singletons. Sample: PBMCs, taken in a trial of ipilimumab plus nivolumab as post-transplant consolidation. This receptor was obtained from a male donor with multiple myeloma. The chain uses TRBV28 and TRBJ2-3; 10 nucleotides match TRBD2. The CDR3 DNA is TGTGCCAGCAGTTTATCTAGCGGGGGAACGGATACGCAGTATTTT. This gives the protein CASSLSSGGTDTQYF.